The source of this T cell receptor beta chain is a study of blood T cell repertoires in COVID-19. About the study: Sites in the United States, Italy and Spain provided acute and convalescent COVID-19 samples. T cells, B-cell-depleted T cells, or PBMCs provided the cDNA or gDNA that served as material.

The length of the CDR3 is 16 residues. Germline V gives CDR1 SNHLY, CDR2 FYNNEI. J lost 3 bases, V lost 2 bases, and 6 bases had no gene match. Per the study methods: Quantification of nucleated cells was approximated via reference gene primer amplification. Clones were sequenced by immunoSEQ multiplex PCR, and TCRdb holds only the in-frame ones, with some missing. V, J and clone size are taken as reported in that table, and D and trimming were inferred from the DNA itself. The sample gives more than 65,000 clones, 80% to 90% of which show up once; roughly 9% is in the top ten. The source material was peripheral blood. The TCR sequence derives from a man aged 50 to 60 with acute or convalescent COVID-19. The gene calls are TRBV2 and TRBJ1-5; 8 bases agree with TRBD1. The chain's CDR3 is CASSEQGALNNQPQHF. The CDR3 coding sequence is TGTGCCAGCAGTGAACAGGGGGCGTTGAACAATCAGCCCCAGCATTTT.